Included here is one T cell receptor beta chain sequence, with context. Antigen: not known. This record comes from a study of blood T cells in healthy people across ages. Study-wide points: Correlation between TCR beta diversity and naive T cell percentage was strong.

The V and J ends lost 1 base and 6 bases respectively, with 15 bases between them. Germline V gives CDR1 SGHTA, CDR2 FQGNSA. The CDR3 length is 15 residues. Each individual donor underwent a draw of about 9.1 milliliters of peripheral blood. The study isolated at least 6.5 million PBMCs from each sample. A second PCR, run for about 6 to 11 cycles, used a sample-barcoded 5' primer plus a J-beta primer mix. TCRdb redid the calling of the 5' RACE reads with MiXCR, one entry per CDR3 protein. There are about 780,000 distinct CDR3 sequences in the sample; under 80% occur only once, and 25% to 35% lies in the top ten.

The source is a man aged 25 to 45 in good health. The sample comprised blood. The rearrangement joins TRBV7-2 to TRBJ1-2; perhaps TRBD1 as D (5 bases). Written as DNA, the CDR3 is TGTGCCAGCAGCTTAGACGGCGGCAGGGTTAATGGCTACACCTTC. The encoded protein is CASSLDGGRVNGYTF.